The clone carrying this T cell receptor (beta chain) was recorded at least ten times. The antigen remains unidentified. There were TCR beta CDR3 regions amplified from RNA transcripts. TCR CDR3 regions were first amplified by RT-PCR with HTBI primers. Each CDR3 protein gets one entry after TCRdb re-called the multiplex PCR reads with MiXCR. The sample records fewer than 750,000 distinct CDR3 sequences, 46% being singletons. These data come from a study of T cells in Graves' hyperthyroidism and ophthalmopathy. Broader study findings: Most thyroid clonotypes expanded above 0.001 appeared in blood too.

With V trimmed by 6 bases and J by 2 bases, 10 bases remained unmatched. The CDR3 is made up of 15 amino acids. Lactation, pregnancy, other autoimmune disease or uncontrolled infection led to exclusion of patients. Orbital computed tomography and thyroid ultrasound, together with serum TRAb and thyroxine and clinical symptoms, were used for diagnoses. This receptor was taken from a woman under 30 with Graves' hyperthyroidism. Sequenced: peripheral blood or thyroid tissue (not recorded which). The rearrangement links TRBV12-3 or TRBV12-4 to TRBJ2-7, with 7 bases lining up with TRBD1. CDR3: CASSARQGAAYEQYF. In DNA, the CDR3 is TGTGCCAGCAGCGCTCGACAGGGCGCCGCCTACGAGCAGTACTTC.